The next 21 T cell receptor beta chains were all read from a single sample in a study of blood T cell repertoires in COVID-19. TCRdb's table, derived via immunoSEQ multiplex PCR, lists solely in-frame clones and lacks some. The table shows 150,000 to 250,000 clones, with 75% to 85% occurring only once. Sequences were obtained from peripheral blood. These receptors came from a middle-aged woman with COVID-19, enrolled during active disease.

V and J are TRBV5-1 and TRBJ2-5; 7 bases align to TRBD2. Germline V CDR1 and CDR2: SGHRS, YFSETQ. Losses at the gene ends were 3 bases for V and 5 bases for J; bases not matched to a gene: 10. CDR3 length equals 15 residues. CDR3 sequence reads: CASSSGGGTGETQYF. The CDR3 region has the DNA TGCGCCAGCAGCTCTGGGGGAGGGACGGGGGAGACCCAGTACTTC.

This clone was picked up one time. The rearrangement uses TRBV4-3 and TRBJ2-5, with 7 bases identical to TRBD1. Germline CDR1 and CDR2: LGHNA and YSLEER. This CDR3 is 16 amino acids long. Germline trimming cut 0 bases from V and 5 bases from J; bases unmatched to any gene: 9. The CDR3 nucleotides are TGCGCCAGCAGCCAAGACTTCCCAATGGGACAGGAGACCCAGTACTTC. This gives the protein CASSQDFPMGQETQYF.

This clone has only a few counts. The rearrangement links TRBV7-2 to TRBJ1-5, with a tentative D call TRBD1 (5 bases). The CDR3 extends over 16 amino acids. Trimming cost V 5 bases and J 3 bases, with 17 bases left between them. The germline V gene has CDR1 SGHTA and CDR2 FQGNSA. The CDR3 region has the DNA TGTGCCAGCAGCCTTTACTCGGGACTCTACAATCAGCCCCAGCATTTT. This translates into CASSLYSGLYNQPQHF.

This clone turned up a few times. This chain joins TRBV19 and TRBJ1-5; D might be TRBD1 (6 bases). The CDR3 loop spans 14 amino acids. With 6 bases removed from V and 7 bases from J, the gap between germline ends came to 16 bases. CDR1 LNHDA and CDR2 SQIVND come from the germline V gene (reference sequence). CDR3 in amino acids: CASRIHREIQPQHF. The CDR3 coding sequence is TGTGCCAGTAGGATACACAGGGAAATCCAGCCCCAGCATTTT.

This chain joins TRBV5-1 and TRBJ1-4; no clear D gene. Trimming left V 2 bases short and J 7 bases short, with 21 bases between. Germline V gene lookup returns CDR1 SGHRS and CDR2 YFSETQ. The CDR3 spans 17 residues. The CDR3 DNA reads TGCGCCAGCAGCTTTGGAAAGGGAGGAGCTAGCGGTGAAAAACTGTTTTTT. Translation gives CASSFGKGGASGEKLFF.

V and J are TRBV7-2 and TRBJ2-2, with 7 bases that match TRBD1. The CDR3 has 13 amino acids. The trim removed 5 bases at V and 4 bases at J, leaving 1 base unmatched. Germline V gene data show CDR1 as SGHTA and CDR2 as FQGNSA. The CDR3 nucleotides are TGTGCCAGCAGCGACAGGGTCACCGGGGAGCTGTTTTTT. Amino acid sequence: CASSDRVTGELFF.

This chain joins TRBV18 and TRBJ2-7, with 9 nucleotides matching TRBD2. This CDR3 contains 15 residues. Germline V CDR1 and CDR2: KGHSH, LQKENI. Trimming took 0 bases from V and 5 from J; bases not matched to a gene: 5. CDR3 nucleotides: TGTGCCAGCTCACCACCGGGGCGGGAGGGCGACGAGCAGTACTTC. Its translation: CASSPPGREGDEQYF.

J is TRBJ2-5 and V is TRBV19; 11 nucleotides line up with TRBD2. Trimming cost V 3 bases and J 5 bases; bases outside gene matches: 8. The CDR3 contains 16 residues. The germline gives CDR1 LNHDA, CDR2 SQIVND (reference sequence). CDR3: CASSMYSGRAKETQYF. The DNA of the CDR3 is TGTGCCAGTAGTATGTATAGCGGGAGGGCCAAGGAGACCCAGTACTTC.

The J gene is TRBJ2-7, the V gene TRBV27; TRBD2 agrees at 13 bases. This CDR3 has 16 residues. V shed 4 bases and J 3 bases; nucleotides not matched to a gene: 6. The germline V gene encodes CDR1 MNHEY and CDR2 SMNVEV (reference sequence). The CDR3 DNA reads TGTGCCAGCAGTTCACGGACTAGCGGGAGTATCTACGAGCAGTACTTC. Translation: CASSSRTSGSIYEQYF.

This clone was observed once. The chain joins TRBV10-3 to TRBJ1-2; D not certain. The germline V and J ends were trimmed by 0 bases and 4 bases, with 9 bases remaining between them. Germline V gene lookup returns CDR1 ENHRY and CDR2 SYGVKD. The CDR3 totals 14 residues. For the CDR3, the DNA is TGTGCCATCAGTGAGTCCGAACTGATCTATGGCTACACCTTC. Translating gives CAISESELIYGYTF.

The CDR3 region is CASSWGTVNSPLHF. CDR3 nucleotide sequence: TGTGCCAGCAGCTGGGGCACCGTTAATTCACCCCTCCACTTT. The chain links TRBV9 to TRBJ1-6, with a possible D match to TRBD1 (5 bases). Germline V CDR1 and CDR2: SGDLS, YYNGEE. V was trimmed by 4 bases and J by 6 bases, leaving 11 bases between them. CDR3 length: 14 amino acids.

This rearrangement joins TRBV29-1 to TRBJ2-3; D is perhaps TRBD1 (5 bases). V was cut by 0 bases and J by 4 bases, with 14 bases left in between. The CDR3 consists of 15 residues. Germline-derived CDR1 and CDR2 are SQVTM and ANQGSEA. This chain's CDR3 is CSVEDLVGAPDTQYF. CDR3 DNA sequence: TGCAGCGTTGAAGATCTGGTAGGGGCGCCAGATACGCAGTATTTT.

This clone was picked up one time. The V gene is TRBV2, the J gene TRBJ2-5; 7 bases match TRBD1. The junction had 1 base not matched to a gene; V was cut back by 4 bases and J by 2 bases. The CDR3 is 13 amino acids. The V gene's germline CDR1 is SNHLY and CDR2 FYNNEI. The CDR3 bases are TGTGCCAGCAGTGGGACAGGACAAGAGACCCAGTACTTC. Translated, it gives CASSGTGQETQYF.

This chain uses TRBV19 with TRBJ2-7; TRBD2 agrees at 10 bases. CDR1 and CDR2 (germline): LNHDA, SQIVND (reference sequence). CDR3 size: 17 residues. The trim removed 1 base at V and 2 bases at J, leaving 8 bases unmatched. The CDR3 sequence: CASSIGGLAVDAYEQYF. The CDR3 DNA sequence: TGTGCCAGTAGTATAGGAGGACTAGCGGTTGATGCCTACGAGCAGTACTTC.

The chain recombines TRBV5-1 with TRBJ1-6, with D maybe TRBD1 (6 bases). V gave up 5 bases and J gave up 9 bases, with 18 bases separating them. CDR3 length equals 15 residues. Germline lookup yields CDR1 SGHRS and CDR2 YFSETQ. Here the CDR3 DNA reads TGCGCCAGCAGTACGGGCCGGGACACTTCTTCACCCCTCCACTTT. It codes for CASSTGRDTSSPLHF.

This clone has only one observation. The chain carries TRBV5-4 and TRBJ1-5; D gene ambiguous. Trimming pared 4 bases from V and 6 bases from J, leaving 20 bases between. The CDR3 spans 16 residues. From germline, CDR1 is SGHNT and CDR2 YYREEE (reference sequence). For the CDR3, the DNA is TGTGCCAGCAGCGCACGACGGAGGTTTGTGTTTCAGCCCCAGCATTTT. Protein: CASSARRRFVFQPQHF.

This clone was recorded a few times. The chain couples TRBV5-4 to TRBJ1-2, with D perhaps TRBD1 (6 bases). Deletions cut 4 bases from V and 6 bases from J, with 16 bases between. The CDR3 has 14 amino acids. The germline V gene encodes CDR1 SGHNT and CDR2 YYREEE (reference sequence). The CDR3 region has the DNA TGTGCCAGCAGCCAGCTCGCAGGGGCGGATGGCTACACCTTC. Translation: CASSQLAGADGYTF.

Only one count was recorded for this clone. The CDR3 DNA reads as TGTGCCAGCAGTACCCCAGGGACAGGGAAAGGTGAAGCTTTCTTT. Translation: CASSTPGTGKGEAFF. The J gene is TRBJ1-1, the V gene TRBV6-5; 9 nucleotides agree with TRBD1. With V trimmed by 5 bases and J by 7 bases, 11 bases remained unmatched. The CDR3 has 15 amino acids. Per the germline V gene, CDR1 is MNHEY and CDR2 is SVGAGI.

The V gene is TRBV7-9, the J gene TRBJ2-7, with 10 bases aligning to TRBD2. V dropped 5 bases and J dropped 2; count of bases not matched to a gene: 6. CDR3 length: 15 residues. Germline loops: CDR1 SEHNR, CDR2 FQNEAQ (reference sequence). The CDR3 spells CASSLTSGDAYEQYF. For the CDR3, the DNA is TGTGCCAGCAGCCTTACTAGCGGGGACGCCTACGAGCAGTACTTC.

The chain has TRBV7-9 and TRBJ2-5, with 9 bases aligning to TRBD2. V shed 4 bases and J 1 base; nucleotides not matched to a gene: 7. Germline V gene data show CDR1 as SEHNR and CDR2 as FQNEAQ (reference sequence). The CDR3 has 16 amino acids. The CDR3 nucleotides are TGTGCCAGCAGCTCCCGACTAGCGGTCTTCCAAGAGACCCAGTACTTC. This codes for CASSSRLAVFQETQYF.

CDR3 residues: CASSPGGGGSYEQYF. The DNA of the CDR3 is TGTGCCAGCAGTCCGGGCGGGGGCGGCTCCTACGAGCAGTACTTC. The chain recombines TRBV6-4 with TRBJ2-7; D is possibly TRBD2 (7 bases). The V and J ends lost 5 bases and 0 bases respectively, with 14 bases between them. Per the germline V gene, CDR1 is MRHNA and CDR2 is SNTAGT. The CDR3 totals 15 residues.